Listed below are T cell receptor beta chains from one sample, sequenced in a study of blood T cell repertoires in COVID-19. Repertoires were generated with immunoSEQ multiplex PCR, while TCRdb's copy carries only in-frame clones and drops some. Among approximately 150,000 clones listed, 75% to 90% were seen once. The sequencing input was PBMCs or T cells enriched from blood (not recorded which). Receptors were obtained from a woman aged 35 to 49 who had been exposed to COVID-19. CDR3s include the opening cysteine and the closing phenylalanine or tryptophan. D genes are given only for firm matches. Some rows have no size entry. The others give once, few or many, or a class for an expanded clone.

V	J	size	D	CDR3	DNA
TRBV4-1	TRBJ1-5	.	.	CASSQERLGFSNQPQHF	TGCGCCAGCAGCCAAGAGAGGCTCGGGTTTAGCAATCAGCCCCAGCATTTT
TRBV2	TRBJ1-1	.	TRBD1	CASRKGQGNTEAFF	TGTGCCAGCAGGAAGGGACAGGGCAACACTGAAGCTTTCTTT
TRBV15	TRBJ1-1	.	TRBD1	CATSRENRGLAFF	TGTGCCACCAGCAGGGAAAACAGGGGATTGGCTTTCTTT
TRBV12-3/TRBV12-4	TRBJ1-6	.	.	CASSPLNNSPLHF	TGTGCCAGCAGCCCCCTTAATAATTCACCCCTCCACTTT
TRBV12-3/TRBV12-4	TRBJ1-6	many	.	CASSQTGSPLHF	TGTGCCAGCAGCCAGACGGGTTCACCCCTCCACTTT
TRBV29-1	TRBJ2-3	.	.	CSVEPLGGPGTDTQYF	TGCAGCGTTGAACCCCTCGGGGGACCTGGCACAGATACGCAGTATTTT
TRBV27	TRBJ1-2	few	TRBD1	CASSFGTGGNPSRGYTF	TGTGCCAGCAGTTTCGGGACAGGGGGTAATCCCTCTCGCGGCTACACCTTC
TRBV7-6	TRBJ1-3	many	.	CASSPTVSGNTIYF	TGTGCCAGCAGCCCGACAGTCTCTGGAAACACCATATATTTT
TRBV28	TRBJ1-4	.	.	CASSLSGGATNEKLFF	TGTGCCAGCAGTTTATCGGGTGGAGCAACTAATGAAAAACTGTTTTTT
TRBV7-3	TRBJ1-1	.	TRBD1	CASSLNRGNTEAFF	TGTGCCAGCAGCTTAAACAGGGGGAACACTGAAGCTTTCTTT
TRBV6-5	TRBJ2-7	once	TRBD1	CASSTTGGEQYF	TGTGCCAGCAGTACCACAGGGGGCGAGCAGTACTTC
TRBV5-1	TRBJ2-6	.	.	CASSLQGLSGANVLTF	TGCGCCAGCAGCTTACAGGGTCTCTCTGGGGCCAACGTCCTGACTTTC
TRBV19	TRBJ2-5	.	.	CASSPWTDEETQYF	TGTGCCAGTAGTCCGTGGACAGACGAAGAGACCCAGTACTTC
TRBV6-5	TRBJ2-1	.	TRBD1	CASSYMQGAYNEQFF	TGTGCCAGCAGTTACATGCAGGGGGCCTACAATGAGCAGTTCTTC
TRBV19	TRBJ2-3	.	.	CASSPHTDTQYF	TGTGCCAGTAGTCCCCATACAGATACGCAGTATTTT
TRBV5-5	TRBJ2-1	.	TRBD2	CASRSGLAGYNEQFF	TGTGCCAGCAGATCTGGACTAGCGGGATACAATGAGCAGTTCTTC
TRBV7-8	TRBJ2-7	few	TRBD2	CASSLEAGPTYEQYF	TGTGCCAGCAGCTTAGAAGCGGGGCCAACCTACGAGCAGTACTTC
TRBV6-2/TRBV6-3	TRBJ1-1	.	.	CASSSLPYRSNTEAFF	TGTGCCAGCAGCTCACTGCCTTACAGGTCGAACACTGAAGCTTTCTTT
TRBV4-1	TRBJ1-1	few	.	CASSHFGKNTEAFF	TGCGCCAGCAGCCATTTCGGGAAGAACACTGAAGCTTTCTTT
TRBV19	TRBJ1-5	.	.	CASTLGQSSNQPQHF	TGTGCCAGTACCCTGGGACAATCTAGCAATCAGCCCCAGCATTTT
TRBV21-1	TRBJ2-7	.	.	CASSKGKTSGRWSYDEQYF	TGTGCCAGCAGCAAAGGTAAGACTAGCGGGAGATGGAGTTACGACGAGCAGTACTTC
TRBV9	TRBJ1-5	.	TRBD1	CASSVAPGQGAQHF	TGTGCCAGCAGCGTAGCCCCCGGACAGGGTGCCCAGCATTTT
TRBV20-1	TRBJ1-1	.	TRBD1	CSVQGGTEAFF	TGCAGTGTTCAGGGGGGCACTGAAGCTTTCTTT
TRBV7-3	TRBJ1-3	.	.	CASSLGQGNTIYF	TGTGCCAGCAGCCTCGGACAGGGAAACACCATATATTTT
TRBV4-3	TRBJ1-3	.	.	CASSLLGAGVSGNTIYF	TGCGCCAGCAGCCTTTTAGGGGCAGGGGTCTCTGGAAACACCATATATTTT
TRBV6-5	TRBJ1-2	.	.	CASRRGGTNYGYTF	TGTGCCAGCAGGCGGGGGGGGACTAACTATGGCTACACCTTC
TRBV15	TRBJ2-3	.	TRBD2	CATSRSGLAGGVLKTDTQYF	TGTGCCACCAGCAGATCGGGACTAGCGGGAGGGGTCTTGAAGACAGATACGCAGTATTTT
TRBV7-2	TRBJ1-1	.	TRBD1	CASSSPDRGGTEAFF	TGTGCCAGCAGCTCACCGGACAGGGGAGGGACTGAAGCTTTCTTT
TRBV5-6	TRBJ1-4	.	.	CASSSRQVEKLFF	TGTGCCAGCAGCTCCCGACAGGTTGAAAAACTGTTTTTT
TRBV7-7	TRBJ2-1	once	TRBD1	CASSLGQGVYNEQFF	TGTGCCAGCAGCCTGGGACAGGGTGTCTACAATGAGCAGTTCTTC
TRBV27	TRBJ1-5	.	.	CASSLQGRGGLLGNQPQHF	TGTGCCAGCAGTCTACAAGGAAGGGGAGGCCTGTTGGGCAATCAGCCCCAGCATTTT
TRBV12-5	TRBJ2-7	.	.	CASGSGHGNEQYF	TGTGCTAGTGGTTCAGGGCACGGCAACGAGCAGTACTTC
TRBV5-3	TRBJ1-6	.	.	CARSFPPRGRGNSPLHF	TGTGCCAGAAGCTTCCCCCCAAGGGGCAGGGGTAATTCACCCCTCCACTTT
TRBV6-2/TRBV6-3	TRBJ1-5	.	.	CASSRAENQPQHF	TGTGCCAGCAGCCGGGCCGAAAATCAGCCCCAGCATTTT
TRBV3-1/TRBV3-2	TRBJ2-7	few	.	CASSQDTYEQYF	TGTGCCAGCAGCCAAGATACATACGAGCAGTACTTC
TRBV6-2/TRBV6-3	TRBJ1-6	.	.	CASSPVTGRRSILDSPLHF	TGTGCCAGCAGTCCCGTAACAGGGCGCCGTTCAATTTTGGATTCACCCCTCCACTTT
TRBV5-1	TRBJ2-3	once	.	CASSSLTVTDTQYF	TGCGCCAGCAGCTCACTGACAGTCACAGATACGCAGTATTTT
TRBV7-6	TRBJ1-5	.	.	CASSLERGQPQHF	TGTGCCAGCAGCTTAGAACGGGGTCAGCCCCAGCATTTT
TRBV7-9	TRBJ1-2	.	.	CASSSILNRDDGYTF	TGTGCCAGCAGCTCCATCCTAAACAGGGATGATGGCTACACCTTC
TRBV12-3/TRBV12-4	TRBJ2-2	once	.	CASRTGSGELFF	TGTGCCAGCAGGACAGGTAGCGGGGAGCTGTTTTTT
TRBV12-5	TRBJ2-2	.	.	CASGPLGARPGELFF	TGTGCTAGTGGTCCTCTGGGGGCCCGGCCCGGGGAGCTGTTTTTT
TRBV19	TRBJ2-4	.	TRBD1	CASSPRQGGNIQYF	TGTGCCAGTAGTCCAAGACAGGGGGGAAACATTCAGTACTTC
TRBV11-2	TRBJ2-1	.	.	CASSFSLAIYNEQFF	TGTGCCAGCAGCTTTAGCCTAGCGATATACAATGAGCAGTTCTTC
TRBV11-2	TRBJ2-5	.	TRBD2	CASSPGLSIETQYF	TGTGCCAGCAGCCCGGGACTATCAATTGAGACCCAGTACTTC
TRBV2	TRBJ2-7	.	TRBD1	CASLGPGTGTDEQYF	TGTGCCAGCTTAGGTCCCGGGACAGGGACCGACGAGCAGTACTTC
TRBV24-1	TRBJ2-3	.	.	CATSDTGSTDTQYF	TGTGCCACCAGCGACACAGGGTCCACAGATACGCAGTATTTT
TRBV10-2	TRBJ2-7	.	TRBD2	CASSESGLAGSYEQYF	TGCGCCAGCAGTGAGTCGGGGCTAGCGGGTTCCTACGAGCAGTACTTC
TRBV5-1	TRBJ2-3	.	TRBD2	CASQEAGVTNTQYF	TGCGCCAGCCAAGAAGCGGGAGTAACAAATACGCAGTATTTT
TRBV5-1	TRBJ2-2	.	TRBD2	CASSRTSLNTGELFF	TGCGCCAGCAGCCGGACTAGCCTCAACACCGGGGAGCTGTTTTTT
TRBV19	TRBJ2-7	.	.	CASSIEEVRIWPYEQYF	TGTGCCAGTAGTATAGAAGAGGTGAGGATTTGGCCCTACGAGCAGTACTTC
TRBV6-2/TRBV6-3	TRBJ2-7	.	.	CASSLHYAPYEQYF	TGTGCCAGCAGTTTGCACTATGCTCCCTACGAGCAGTACTTC
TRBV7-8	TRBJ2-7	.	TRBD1	CASSPKRQGGTYEQYF	TGTGCCAGCAGCCCAAAGAGACAGGGGGGGACCTACGAGCAGTACTTC
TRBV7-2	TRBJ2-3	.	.	CASSLGGPSTDTQYF	TGTGCCAGCAGCCTAGGGGGGCCGAGCACAGATACGCAGTATTTT
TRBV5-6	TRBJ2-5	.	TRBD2	CASSLTGRGVETQYF	TGTGCCAGCAGCTTGACGGGACGGGGGGTAGAGACCCAGTACTTC
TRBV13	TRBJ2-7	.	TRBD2	CASSPLPSGRAREQYF	TGTGCCAGCAGCCCCTTACCTAGCGGGAGGGCAAGGGAGCAGTACTTC
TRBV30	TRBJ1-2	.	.	CAWRYGVHGYTF	TGTGCCTGGAGGTACGGGGTTCATGGCTACACCTTC
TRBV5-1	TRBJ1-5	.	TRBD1	CASSLETGGGQPQHF	TGCGCCAGCAGCTTGGAAACAGGGGGCGGGCAGCCCCAGCATTTT
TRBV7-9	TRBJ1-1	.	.	CASRVAEGVNTEAFF	TGTGCCAGCAGAGTAGCAGAGGGAGTTAACACTGAAGCTTTCTTT
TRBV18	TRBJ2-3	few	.	CASSRTDWTSTDTQYF	TGTGCCAGCTCACGAACCGACTGGACTAGCACAGATACGCAGTATTTT
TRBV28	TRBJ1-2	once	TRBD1	CASSLGQGFTNYGYTF	TGTGCCAGCAGTTTGGGACAGGGATTCACTAACTATGGCTACACCTTC